This T cell receptor (beta chain) was identified during a study of blood T cell repertoires in COVID-19. TCRdb's table, derived via immunoSEQ multiplex PCR, lists solely in-frame clones and lacks some. The table lists 190,000 or so clones, approximately 90% of them singletons. The V gene lost 3 bases and the J gene lost 2 bases, with 13 bases spanning the gap. The CDR3 loop spans 15 amino acids. Germline-derived CDR1 and CDR2 are LGHDT and YNNKEL (reference sequence). The sequenced sample was peripheral blood. The receptor's source is a young woman who had recovered from COVID-19. The chain carries TRBV3-1 (or the pseudogene TRBV3-2) and TRBJ2-5; TRBD2 might be the D (5 bases). The CDR3 region has the DNA TGTGCCAGCAGCCACCGAGGGCCCGAACAAGAGACCCAGTACTTC. This encodes CASSHRGPEQETQYF.